Here is one TCR beta chain with its context. Its antigen is undetermined. The PCR ran on 60 Vbeta and 13 Jbeta primers. Assay: immunoSEQ multiplex PCR; the TCRdb copy retains only in-frame clones and omits some. The table includes some 110,000 clones, under 80% detected once. The data were obtained in a study of cytomegalovirus exposure and HLA in healthy donors. Study-wide points: TCR beta chain V- and J-gene trimming was linked, in a later analysis, to a missense variant in DCLRE1C. Later analysis identified 16,000 or so TCR beta sequences associated with HLA alleles, using a false discovery rate threshold of 0.05. In an earlier analysis, in 540 or so donors, most V segments appeared productive either ~87% or ~30% of the time. Later findings reportedly placed an Asian-associated ancestry cluster below the approximately 670-donor mean for N-insertions.

Germline assignment: CDR1 LGHNA and CDR2 YSLEER. The CDR3 has 15 residues. After removal of 6 bases from V and 3 bases from J, the junction contained 3 bases not matched to a gene. The source of this sequence is a woman in her fifties or sixties in good health and CMV-seropositive. The chain recombines TRBV4-3 with TRBJ2-2; 11 bases are shared with TRBD2. Sequenced material: PBMCs. The CDR3 sequence: CASRLAGDDTGELFF. In DNA, the CDR3 is TGCGCCAGCAGACTAGCGGGAGACGACACCGGGGAGCTGTTTTTT.